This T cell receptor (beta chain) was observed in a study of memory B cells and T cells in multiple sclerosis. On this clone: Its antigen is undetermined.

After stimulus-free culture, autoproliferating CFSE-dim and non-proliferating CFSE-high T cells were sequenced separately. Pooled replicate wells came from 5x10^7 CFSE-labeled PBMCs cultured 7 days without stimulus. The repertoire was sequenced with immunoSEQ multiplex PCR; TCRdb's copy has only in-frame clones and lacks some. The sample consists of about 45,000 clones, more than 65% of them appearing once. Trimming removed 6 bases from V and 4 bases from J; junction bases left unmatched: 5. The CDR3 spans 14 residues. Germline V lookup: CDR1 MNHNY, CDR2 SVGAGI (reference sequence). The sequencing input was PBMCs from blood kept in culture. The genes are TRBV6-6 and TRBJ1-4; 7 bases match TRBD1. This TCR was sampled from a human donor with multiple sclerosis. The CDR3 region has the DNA TGTGCCAGCAGGCCACAGGGGAATAATGAAAAACTGTTTTTT. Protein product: CASRPQGNNEKLFF.